This T cell receptor (beta chain) was obtained from a study of blood T cell repertoires in COVID-19. Across the study: PBMCs, B-cell-depleted T cells, or T cells were the source of the cDNA or gDNA that made up the material.

With 5 bases clipped from V and 4 bases from J, the junction kept 8 bases outside the gene matches. There are 14 residues in the CDR3. The germline V gene encodes CDR1 MNHEY and CDR2 SVGEGT. Using immunoSEQ multiplex PCR, the repertoire was profiled, and TCRdb retains in-frame clones only, with some absent. Found here are about 440,000 clones, 70% to 90% of them singletons; the top ten hold 1.5% to 2%. The sequencing sample was made of PBMCs or T cells enriched from blood (not recorded which). The sequence derives from a woman between 18 and 29 years old with acute COVID-19. This sequence joins TRBV6-2 or TRBV6-3 and TRBJ2-7, with 7 bases aligning to TRBD1. This CDR3 reads CASSRRQGGYEQYF. The CDR3 DNA sequence: TGTGCCAGCAGTCGCCGACAGGGTGGGTACGAGCAGTACTTC.